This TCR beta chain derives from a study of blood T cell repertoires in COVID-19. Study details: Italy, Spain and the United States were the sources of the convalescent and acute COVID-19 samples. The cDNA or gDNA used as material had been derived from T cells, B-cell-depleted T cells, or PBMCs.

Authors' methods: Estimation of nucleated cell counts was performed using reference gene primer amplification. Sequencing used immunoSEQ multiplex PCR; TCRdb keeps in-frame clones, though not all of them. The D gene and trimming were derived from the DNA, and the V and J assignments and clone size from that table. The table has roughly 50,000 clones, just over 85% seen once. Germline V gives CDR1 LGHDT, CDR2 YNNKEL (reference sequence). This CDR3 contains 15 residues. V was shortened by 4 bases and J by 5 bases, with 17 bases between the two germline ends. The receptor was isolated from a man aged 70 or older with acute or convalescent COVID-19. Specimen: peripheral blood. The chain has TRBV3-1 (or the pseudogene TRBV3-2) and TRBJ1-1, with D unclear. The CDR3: CASSPSFAGFTEAFF. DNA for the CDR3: TGTGCCAGCAGCCCGTCCTTCGCGGGGTTTACTGAAGCTTTCTTT.